This T cell receptor beta chain was identified during a study of blood T cell repertoires in COVID-19. Cohort 3 recovery required two negative PCRs, clearance, or symptom resolution. As for this clone: An end of the junction does not agree with germline; a read error may underlie this.

Authors' processing steps: Quantification of nucleated cells was approximated via reference gene primer amplification. Assay: immunoSEQ multiplex PCR; the TCRdb copy retains only in-frame clones and omits some. The D gene and trimming were derived from the DNA, and the V and J assignments and clone size from that table. The table records fewer than 300,000 clones, around 90% of them present only once. Germline V lookup: CDR1 SGHTA, CDR2 FQGNSA. The CDR3 loop spans 14 amino acids. This chain joins TRBV7-2 and TRBJ2-5, with 7 nucleotides matching TRBD1. The receptor's source is a woman aged 25 to 39 who had recovered from COVID-19. Sequencing was performed on PBMCs or T cells enriched from blood (not recorded which). CDR3 amino acids: CASSPWTGQGTQYF. Here the CDR3 DNA reads TGTGCCAGCAGCCCCTGGACAGGCCAAGGGACCCAGTACTTC.